The 11 T cell receptor beta chains in this list originate from one sample, sequenced in a study of shared clonotypes between healthy human individuals. Clones were read by immunoSEQ multiplex PCR, and TCRdb kept only the in-frame ones, dropping some. Among approximately 120,000 clones, 55% to 70% were seen once, and the ten largest hold over 20%. Input material: memory CD8+ T cells sorted from blood. Subset defined: CD45RO+ cells pooled with CCR7-negative TemRA cells. Receptors were obtained from a woman aged 25 to 39 in good health.

V and J are TRBV28 and TRBJ1-2; D is perhaps TRBD1 (5 bases). Germline V gene sequence: CDR1 MDHEN, CDR2 SYDVKM. V was cut by 3 bases and J by 1 base, with 21 bases left in between. CDR3 length equals 18 residues. Written as DNA, the CDR3 is TGTGCCAGCAGTTTTGAGCCCGGAGGACACCTCTTTAACTATGGCTACACCTTC. This translates into CASSFEPGGHLFNYGYTF.

A few counts support this clone. The chain recombines TRBV11-2 with TRBJ2-1; 9 positions agree with TRBD2. The length of the CDR3 is 18 residues. With 2 bases clipped from V and 5 bases from J, the junction kept 13 bases outside the gene matches. The germline CDR1 and CDR2 sequences are SGHAT and FQNNGV. This chain's CDR3 is CASSLSLRASGVHNEQFF. Here the CDR3 DNA reads TGTGCCAGCAGCTTATCACTTCGGGCTAGCGGGGTCCACAATGAGCAGTTCTTC.

The V gene is TRBV11-3, the J gene TRBJ2-1; a possible D gene is TRBD1 (5 bases). Germline-derived CDR1 and CDR2 are SGHNT and YENEEA. The V gene lost 0 bases and the J gene lost 5 bases, with 11 bases spanning the gap. This CDR3 has 15 residues. The CDR3 loop reads CASSLDAGHHNEQFF. The DNA for the CDR3 is TGTGCCAGCAGCTTAGATGCCGGACACCACAATGAGCAGTTCTTC.

This clone was counted a few times. This chain links TRBV28 with TRBJ2-7; possibly TRBD1 for D (7 bases). There are 14 residues in the CDR3. The V gene's germline CDR1 is MDHEN and CDR2 SYDVKM. V dropped 0 bases and J dropped 6 bases, with 12 bases sitting between them. The CDR3 sequence: CASSLWQGGREQYF. The CDR3 nucleotides are TGTGCCAGCAGTTTATGGCAGGGGGGCCGCGAGCAGTACTTC.

J is TRBJ2-1 and V is TRBV29-1; 13 bases fit TRBD2. In germline, CDR1 is SQVTM, CDR2 ANQGSEA. V lost 1 base and J lost 7; bases outside the gene matches: 10. The CDR3 covers 17 residues. The CDR3 spells CSVEGVTSGRAMNEQFF. In DNA form, the CDR3 reads TGCAGCGTTGAAGGAGTAACTAGCGGGAGGGCCATGAATGAGCAGTTCTTC.

The V and J genes are TRBV7-9 and TRBJ2-7, with 7 bases matching TRBD1. Unmatched junction bases numbered 8, after V lost 4 bases and J lost 2 bases. CDR1 is SEHNR and CDR2 is FQNEAQ in the germline V gene (reference sequence). The CDR3 extends over 15 amino acids. CDR3 in DNA: TGTGCCAGCAGCTCAGGCACAGGGGTCCCCTACGAGCAGTACTTC. Its protein product is CASSSGTGVPYEQYF.

The chain couples TRBV7-8 to TRBJ2-6; D gene uncertain. The CDR3 is 17 residues long. Between the trimmed V and J ends, which lost 5 bases and 0 bases, there was a span of 14 bases. Germline V CDR1 and CDR2: SGHVS, FQNEAQ. CDR3 residues: CASSRTPGSSGANVLTF. The CDR3 region has the DNA TGTGCCAGCAGCCGGACCCCTGGGTCCTCTGGGGCCAACGTCCTGACTTTC. The entire variable domain, with the rest obtained from reference TRBV7-8 and TRBJ2-6, is as follows: GAGVSQSPRYKVAKRGQDVALRCDPISGHVSLFWYQQALGQGPEFLTYFQNEAQLDKSGLPSDRFFAERPEGSVSTLKIQRTQQEDSAVYLCASSRTPGSSGANVLTFGAGSRLTVL.

The DNA for the CDR3 is TGTGCCAACCAACCACTAGCGGTGACCTACGAGCAGTACTTC. Its protein product is CANQPLAVTYEQYF. The chain carries TRBV7-9 and TRBJ2-7; TRBD2 matches at 8 bases. Germline CDR1 SEHNR, CDR2 FQNEAQ (reference sequence). The J segment lost 2 bases and the V segment lost 10 bases, leaving 10 bases of the junction unmatched. The CDR3 loop spans 14 amino acids.

The chain joins TRBV4-1 to TRBJ2-1, with D hard to call. In germline, CDR1 is MGHRA, CDR2 YSYEKL. The CDR3 consists of 15 residues. The V and J ends lost 1 base and 0 bases respectively, with 7 bases between them. The CDR3 DNA reads TGCGCCAGCAGCCAAGTCTTATTCTCCTACAATGAGCAGTTCTTC. The encoded protein is CASSQVLFSYNEQFF.

The CDR3 region has the DNA TGTGCCAGCAGCCCACAGACTTTAGGGGATAAGTACTTC. Translating gives CASSPQTLGDKYF. The chain employs TRBV7-2 and TRBJ2-7; a weak D match, TRBD1 (5 bases). The CDR3 sequence is 13 residues long. V dropped 5 bases and J dropped 11 bases, with 19 bases sitting between them. The germline CDR1 and CDR2 sequences are SGHTA and FQGNSA. The whole variable domain, filled in from reference TRBV7-2 and TRBJ2-7, reads GAGVSQSPSNKVTEKGKDVELRCDPISGHTALYWYRQSLGQGLEFLIYFQGNSAPDKSGLPSDRFSAERTGGSVSTLTIQRTQQEDSAVYLCASSPQTLGDKYFGPGTRLTVT.

J is TRBJ2-3 and V is TRBV9; weak D call: TRBD2 (6 bases). Germline-derived CDR1 and CDR2 are SGDLS and YYNGEE. V lost 3 bases and J lost 4, with 12 bases in between. The CDR3 length is 14 residues. CDR3 bases: TGTGCCAGCAGCGGTGGGATAGCGGCAGATACGCAGTATTTT. Protein: CASSGGIAADTQYF.